Below, 18 T cell receptor beta chains from the same sample are listed, as sequenced in a study of T cell clones after liver transplantation. Assay used: immunoSEQ multiplex PCR; TCRdb lists only in-frame clones, some missing. Of fewer than 80,000 clones in the sample, around 84% are singletons; the top ten hold 2.1%. This specimen was CD4+ T cells from blood, taken less than 50 months after liver transplant. All receptors come from a human patient who received a liver transplant. Some of these T cells may belong to the graft donor.

The genes are TRBV7-2 and TRBJ2-3, with TRBD1 matching over 12 bases. V shed 1 base, J shed 5 bases, and the junction held 4 bases outside the gene matches. Germline lookup yields CDR1 SGHTA and CDR2 FQGNSA. The CDR3 spans 16 residues. The CDR3 region has the DNA TGTGCCAGCAGCTTAGGGGGACAGGGGGCTTTAGATACGCAGTATTTT. It translates to CASSLGGQGALDTQYF.

This clone was observed a few times. The chain employs TRBV5-1 and TRBJ2-7; 8 positions match TRBD1. CDR1 SGHRS and CDR2 YFSETQ come from the germline V gene. Losses at the gene ends were 0 bases for V and 5 bases for J; bases not matched to a gene: 7. The CDR3 sequence is 15 residues long. CDR3 loop: CASSLDRGTVNEQYF. For the CDR3, the DNA is TGCGCCAGCAGCTTGGACAGGGGGACTGTCAACGAGCAGTACTTC.

This chain uses TRBV12-5 with TRBJ2-5, with 10 bases that match TRBD2. With 0 bases clipped from V and 3 bases from J, the junction kept 13 bases outside the gene matches. The CDR3 is 19 amino acids. Germline CDR1 LGHNT, CDR2 FRNRAP. CDR3 sequence reads: CASGLVYVGSGGVEETQYF. The DNA of the CDR3 is TGTGCTAGTGGTTTGGTATATGTGGGAAGCGGGGGGGTCGAAGAGACCCAGTACTTC.

This chain links TRBV5-5 with TRBJ2-1, with D tentatively TRBD1 (6 bases). The CDR3 extends over 16 amino acids. Germline V gives CDR1 SGHKS, CDR2 YYEKEE (reference sequence). Trimming removed 4 bases at V and 0 bases at J, with 14 bases between. The CDR3: CASSPGARSSYNEQFF. The CDR3 DNA follows: TGTGCCAGCAGCCCAGGGGCTCGGAGCTCCTACAATGAGCAGTTCTTC.

This chain uses TRBV10-3 with TRBJ2-3, with D unclear. Trimming removed 3 bases at V and 6 bases at J, with 13 bases between. Germline CDR1 reads ENHRY; CDR2 reads SYGVKD. The CDR3 contains 14 residues. This CDR3 is CAISDSRSDDTQYF. For the CDR3, the DNA is TGTGCCATCAGTGATAGCCGGAGCGACGATACGCAGTATTTT.

The chain carries TRBV6-6 and TRBJ2-5; D gene unclear. Looked up from germline, CDR1 is MNHNY and CDR2 is SVGAGI (reference sequence). With 3 bases removed from V and 5 bases from J, the gap between germline ends came to 10 bases. The CDR3 consists of 13 residues. CDR3 region: CASSYWIGETQYF. In DNA form, the CDR3 reads TGTGCCAGCAGTTATTGGATAGGCGAGACCCAGTACTTC.

This chain joins TRBV5-1 and TRBJ1-4, with D perhaps matching TRBD1 (5 bases). CDR1 is SGHRS, CDR2 YFSETQ, per germline. V gave up 4 bases and J gave up 8 bases, with 15 bases separating them. The CDR3 loop spans 14 amino acids. The CDR3 protein is CASSTQMRGEKLFF. The CDR3 nucleotides read TGCGCCAGCAGCACCCAGATGAGGGGCGAAAAACTGTTTTTT.

This chain joins TRBV7-3 and TRBJ2-3; the D is unclear. The CDR3 extends over 14 amino acids. CDR1 is SGHTA and CDR2 is FQGTGA in the germline V gene. The V end was cut by 1 base, the J end by 1 base, with 6 bases between. The CDR3 region is CASSLIPGTDTQYF. CDR3 nucleotide sequence: TGTGCCAGCAGCTTAATCCCGGGCACAGATACGCAGTATTTT.

There are a few counts of this clone. CDR3 bases: TGTGCCAGCAGCGTGGGACTTCTAGGAGGCACAGATACGCAGTATTTT. Residues: CASSVGLLGGTDTQYF. The chain recombines TRBV9 with TRBJ2-3; maybe TRBD2 (6 bases). The CDR3 extends over 16 amino acids. Trimming shortened V by 2 bases and J by 1 base, and 14 bases separated the two germline ends. Germline CDR1 and CDR2: SGDLS and YYNGEE.

The chain carries TRBV5-8 and TRBJ2-2; 7 bases are a match to TRBD1. Germline values: CDR1 SGHTS, CDR2 YDEGEE. J lost 5 bases, V lost 3 bases, and 10 bases had no gene match. The CDR3 runs to 16 residues. CDR3 sequence reads: CASSWGLDRATGELFF. CDR3 nucleotide sequence: TGTGCCAGCAGCTGGGGGTTAGACAGGGCGACCGGGGAGCTGTTTTTT.

There are a few counts of this clone. The DNA of the CDR3 is TGTGCCAGCAGCTTGGTAAAGGGTCAGCCCCAGCATTTT. Amino acid sequence: CASSLVKGQPQHF. This chain links TRBV5-8 with TRBJ1-5, with D unclear. The CDR3 length is 13 residues. CDR1 is SGHTS and CDR2 is YDEGEE in the germline V gene. V shed 0 bases and J shed 6 bases, with 7 bases lying between them.

The chain has TRBV7-2 and TRBJ2-3, with TRBD2 identical over 14 bases. In germline, CDR1 is SGHTA, CDR2 FQGNSA. After removal of 0 bases from V and 4 bases from J, the junction contained 12 bases not matched to a gene. CDR3 length: 20 amino acids. The CDR3 DNA follows: TGTGCCAGCAGCTTAGCGGGACTAGCGGGAGATGGGCGGAGGGCAGATACGCAGTATTTT. This translates into CASSLAGLAGDGRRADTQYF.

In this sample, this clone turned up many times. This chain uses TRBV19 with TRBJ2-7; TRBD1 aligns across 9 bases. The ends lost 5 bases at V and 8 bases at J; junction bases unmatched: 13. The CDR3 is made up of 15 amino acids. Looked up from germline, CDR1 is LNHDA and CDR2 is SQIVND (reference sequence). The CDR3 DNA is TGTGCCAGTAGTGACACCCCGGGGACAGGGAGGCAGCAGTACTTC. Its protein is CASSDTPGTGRQQYF.

A few counts support this clone. The V gene is TRBV19, the J gene TRBJ2-7; 10 nucleotides agree with TRBD1. This CDR3 region has 15 residues. V shed 8 bases, J shed 5 bases, and the junction held 12 bases outside the gene matches. Germline CDR1 and CDR2: LNHDA and SQIVND (reference sequence). CDR3 sequence (DNA): TGTGCCAGTGCCGGTAGGGACAGGGGCGACCACGAGCAGTACTTC. Translating gives CASAGRDRGDHEQYF. Together with reference TRBV19 and TRBJ2-7, the CDR3 gives the full variable domain: DGGITQSPKYLFRKEGQNVTLSCEQNLNHDAMYWYRQDPGQGLRLIYYSQIVNDFQKGDIAEGYSVSREKKESFPLTVTSAQKNPTAFYLCASAGRDRGDHEQYFGPGTRLTVT.

The rearrangement links TRBV7-2 to TRBJ1-1; D not certain. The CDR3 is 12 amino acids. CDR1 and CDR2 from the germline V gene are SGHTA and FQGNSA. Trimming pared 6 bases from V and 11 bases from J, leaving 16 bases between. CDR3 DNA: TGTGCCAGCAGTGCAAATACGGGGAAGGCTTTCTTT. It encodes CASSANTGKAFF. The whole variable domain, remainder taken from reference TRBV7-2 and TRBJ1-1, is GAGVSQSPSNKVTEKGKDVELRCDPISGHTALYWYRQSLGQGLEFLIYFQGNSAPDKSGLPSDRFSAERTGGSVSTLTIQRTQQEDSAVYLCASSANTGKAFFGQGTRLTVV.

The chain recombines TRBV7-3 with TRBJ2-5; a weak D match, TRBD1 (7 bases). Germline CDR1 SGHTA, CDR2 FQGTGA. The V end was cut by 2 bases, the J end by 4 bases, with 14 bases between. This CDR3 comprises 15 residues. The CDR3 DNA reads as TGTGCCAGCAGCTTAGGCTCAGGGGGAGGAGAGACCCAGTACTTC. Translation gives CASSLGSGGGETQYF.

The genes are TRBV29-1 and TRBJ2-2; 8 bases fit TRBD1. The CDR3 is made up of 13 amino acids. V was pared by 6 bases and J by 6 bases, with 6 bases of the junction left unmatched. Germline CDR1 and CDR2: SQVTM and ANQGSEA. Written as DNA, the CDR3 is TGCAGCGTAGTAGGACAGGGCGCCGGGGAGCTGTTTTTT. Its translation is CSVVGQGAGELFF.

V gene TRBV5-6 combines with J gene TRBJ2-5; perhaps TRBD2 as D (5 bases). The CDR3 is made up of 14 amino acids. Trimming pared 7 bases from V and 4 bases from J, leaving 17 bases between. Germline V gene data show CDR1 as SGHDT and CDR2 as YYEEEE. DNA for the CDR3: TGTGCCAGCGATCGGGGTAGCTTAATAGAGACCCAGTACTTC. It encodes CASDRGSLIETQYF.